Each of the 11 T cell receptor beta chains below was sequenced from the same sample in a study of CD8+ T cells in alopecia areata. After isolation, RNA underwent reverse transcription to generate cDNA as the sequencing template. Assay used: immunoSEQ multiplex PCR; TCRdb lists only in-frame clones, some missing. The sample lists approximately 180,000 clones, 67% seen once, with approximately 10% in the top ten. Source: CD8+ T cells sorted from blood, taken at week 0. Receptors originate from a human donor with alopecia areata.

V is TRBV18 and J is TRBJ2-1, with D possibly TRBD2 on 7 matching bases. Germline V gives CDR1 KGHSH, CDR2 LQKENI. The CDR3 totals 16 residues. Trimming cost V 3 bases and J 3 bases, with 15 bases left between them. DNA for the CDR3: TGTGCCAGCTCACCGGAGGGGGGGTACGACTACAATGAGCAGTTCTTC. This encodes CASSPEGGYDYNEQFF.

CDR3 in amino acids: CASSPQRGSTDTQYF. The DNA of the CDR3 is TGTGCCAGCAGCCCCCAGCGGGGAAGCACAGATACGCAGTATTTT. The rearrangement joins TRBV14 to TRBJ2-3; 7 bases line up with TRBD2. Germline V CDR1 and CDR2: SGHDN, FVKESK. This CDR3 contains 15 residues. J lost 0 bases, V lost 4 bases, and 4 bases had no gene match.

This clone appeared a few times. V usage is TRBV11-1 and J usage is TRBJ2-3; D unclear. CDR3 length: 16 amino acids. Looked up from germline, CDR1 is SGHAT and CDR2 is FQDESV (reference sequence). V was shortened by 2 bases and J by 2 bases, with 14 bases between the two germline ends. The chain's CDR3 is CASSLNPLSVTDTQYF. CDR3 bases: TGTGCCAGCAGCTTAAACCCGCTTTCGGTCACAGATACGCAGTATTTT.

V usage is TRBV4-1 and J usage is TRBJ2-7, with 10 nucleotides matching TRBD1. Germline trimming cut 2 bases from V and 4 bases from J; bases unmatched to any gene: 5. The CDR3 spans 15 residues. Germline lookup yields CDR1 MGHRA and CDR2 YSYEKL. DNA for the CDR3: TGCGCCAGCAGCCAAACGACAGGGGGCAGGTACGAGCAGTACTTC. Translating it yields CASSQTTGGRYEQYF.

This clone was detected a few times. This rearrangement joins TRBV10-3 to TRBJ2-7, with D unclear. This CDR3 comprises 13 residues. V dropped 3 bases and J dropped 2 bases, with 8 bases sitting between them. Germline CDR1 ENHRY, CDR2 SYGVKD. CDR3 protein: CAISEESTYEQYF. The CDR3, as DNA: TGTGCCATCAGTGAAGAGTCAACCTACGAGCAGTACTTC.

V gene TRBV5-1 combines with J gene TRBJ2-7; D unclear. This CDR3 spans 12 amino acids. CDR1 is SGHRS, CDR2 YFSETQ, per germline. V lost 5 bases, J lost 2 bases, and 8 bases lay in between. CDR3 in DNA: TGCGCCAGCAGGGGCCTCGCCTACGAGCAGTACTTC. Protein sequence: CASRGLAYEQYF.

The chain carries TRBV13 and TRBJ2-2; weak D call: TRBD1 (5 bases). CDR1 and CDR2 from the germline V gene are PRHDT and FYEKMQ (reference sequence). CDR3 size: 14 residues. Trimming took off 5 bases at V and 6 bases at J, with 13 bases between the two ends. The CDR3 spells CASSPKDIPGELFF. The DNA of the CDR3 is TGTGCCAGCAGCCCCAAGGACATACCCGGGGAGCTGTTTTTT.

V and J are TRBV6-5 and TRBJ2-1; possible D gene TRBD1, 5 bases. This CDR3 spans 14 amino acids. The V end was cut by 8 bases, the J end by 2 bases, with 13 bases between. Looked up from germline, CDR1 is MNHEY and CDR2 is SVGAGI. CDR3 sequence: CASGQLGTYNEQFF. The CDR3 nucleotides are TGTGCCAGCGGACAACTTGGGACCTACAATGAGCAGTTCTTC.

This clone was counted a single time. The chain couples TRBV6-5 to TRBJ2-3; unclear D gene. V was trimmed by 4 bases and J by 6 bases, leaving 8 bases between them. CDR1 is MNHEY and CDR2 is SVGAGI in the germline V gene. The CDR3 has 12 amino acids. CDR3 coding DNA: TGTGCCAGCAGTTCACTTCTTGATACGCAGTATTTT. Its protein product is CASSSLLDTQYF.

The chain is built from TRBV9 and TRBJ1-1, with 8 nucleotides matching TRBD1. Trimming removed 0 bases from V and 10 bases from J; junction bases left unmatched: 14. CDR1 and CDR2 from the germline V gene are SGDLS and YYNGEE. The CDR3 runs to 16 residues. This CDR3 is CASSVGAPLTGDGAFF. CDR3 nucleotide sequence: TGTGCCAGCAGCGTAGGGGCCCCTTTGACAGGGGACGGAGCTTTCTTT.

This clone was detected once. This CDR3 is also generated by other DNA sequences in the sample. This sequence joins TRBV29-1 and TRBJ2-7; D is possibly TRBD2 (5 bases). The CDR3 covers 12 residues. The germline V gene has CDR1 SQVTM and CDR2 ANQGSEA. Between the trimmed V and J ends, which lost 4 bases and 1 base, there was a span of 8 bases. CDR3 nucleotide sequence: TGCAGCGTTGTTGCGGGTTCCTACGAGCAGTACTTC. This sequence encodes CSVVAGSYEQYF.